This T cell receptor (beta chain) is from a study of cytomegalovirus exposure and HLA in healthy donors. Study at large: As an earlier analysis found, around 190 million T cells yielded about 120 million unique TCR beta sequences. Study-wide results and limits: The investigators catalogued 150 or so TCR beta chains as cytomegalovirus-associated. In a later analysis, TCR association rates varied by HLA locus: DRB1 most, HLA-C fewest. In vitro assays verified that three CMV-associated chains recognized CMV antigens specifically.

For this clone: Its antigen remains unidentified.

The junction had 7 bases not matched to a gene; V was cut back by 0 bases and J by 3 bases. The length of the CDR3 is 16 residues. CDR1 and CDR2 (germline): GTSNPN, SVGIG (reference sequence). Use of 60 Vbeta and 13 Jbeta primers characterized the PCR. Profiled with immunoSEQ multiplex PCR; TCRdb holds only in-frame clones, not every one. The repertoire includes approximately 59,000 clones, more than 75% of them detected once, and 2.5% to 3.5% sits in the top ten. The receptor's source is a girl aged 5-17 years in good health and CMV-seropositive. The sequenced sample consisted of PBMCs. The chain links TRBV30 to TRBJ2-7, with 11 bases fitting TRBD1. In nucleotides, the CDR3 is TGTGCCTGGAGTGTCCCGGGGACAGGGGGTTTCTACGAGCAGTACTTC. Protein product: CAWSVPGTGGFYEQYF.